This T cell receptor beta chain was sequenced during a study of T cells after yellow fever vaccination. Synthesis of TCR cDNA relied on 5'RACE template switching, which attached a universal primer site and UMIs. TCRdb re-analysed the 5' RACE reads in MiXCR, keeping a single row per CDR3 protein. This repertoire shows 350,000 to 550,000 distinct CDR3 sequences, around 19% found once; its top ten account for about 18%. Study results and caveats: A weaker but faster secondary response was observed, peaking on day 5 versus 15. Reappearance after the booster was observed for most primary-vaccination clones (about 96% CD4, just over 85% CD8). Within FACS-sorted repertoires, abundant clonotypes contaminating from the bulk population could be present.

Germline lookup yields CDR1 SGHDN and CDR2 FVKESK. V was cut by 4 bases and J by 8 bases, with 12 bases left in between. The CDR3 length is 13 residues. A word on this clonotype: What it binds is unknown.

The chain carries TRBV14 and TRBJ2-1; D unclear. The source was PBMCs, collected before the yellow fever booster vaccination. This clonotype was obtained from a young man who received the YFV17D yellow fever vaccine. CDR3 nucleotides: TGTGCCAGCAGCCGGGGTTCATGGGATGAGCAGTTCTTC. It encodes CASSRGSWDEQFF.